This paragraph reports one T cell receptor beta chain. The data belong to a study of blood T cell repertoires in COVID-19. Study as a whole: The United States, Italy and Spain were the sources of the acute and convalescent COVID-19 samples. PBMCs, B-cell-depleted T cells, or T cells were the source of the cDNA or gDNA that made up the material.

How the authors handled the data: Reference gene primer amplification in the assay estimated nucleated cell counts. TCRdb's copy holds only in-frame clones and misses some; the assay was immunoSEQ multiplex PCR. V, J and clone size reflect that table, while D and trimming were determined from the DNA. The sample holds more than 250,000 clones, around 90% seen once. Sample: peripheral blood. This TCR was recovered from a man in his late teens or twenties who had recovered from COVID-19.

The chain's CDR3 is CASSRSGTGGASGAGQYF. CDR3 nucleotides: TGTGCCAGCAGTCGAAGCGGGACAGGGGGCGCATCTGGTGCGGGGCAGTACTTC. This rearrangement joins TRBV3-1 (or the pseudogene TRBV3-2) to TRBJ2-7, with TRBD1 matching over 12 bases. Germline V gives CDR1 LGHDT, CDR2 YNNKEL (reference sequence). J lost 9 bases, V lost 6 bases, and 21 bases had no gene match. The CDR3 loop spans 18 amino acids.